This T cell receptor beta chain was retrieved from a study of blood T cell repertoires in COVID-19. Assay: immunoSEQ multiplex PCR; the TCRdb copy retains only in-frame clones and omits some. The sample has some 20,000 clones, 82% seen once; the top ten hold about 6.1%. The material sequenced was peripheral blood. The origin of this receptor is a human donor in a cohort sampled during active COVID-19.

The CDR3 loop is CASSYWIFGDPGAGANVLTF. The CDR3 DNA reads TGTGCCAGCAGTTACTGGATATTTGGGGACCCGGGGGCTGGGGCCAACGTCCTGACTTTC. V usage is TRBV6-2 or TRBV6-3 and J usage is TRBJ2-6, with a weak D call TRBD2 (6 bases). Trimming cost V 1 base and J 2 bases, with 21 bases left between them. Germline values: CDR1 MNHEY, CDR2 SVGEGT. CDR3 length: 20 amino acids.